These T cell receptor beta chains were read from a single sample in a study of T-cell memory formation after mild COVID-19. One entry per CDR3 protein results from TCRdb running MiXCR on the 5' RACE reads. The sample shows some 160,000 distinct CDR3 sequences, 10% to 15% of them seen only once. Sequenced input: PBMCs or a T cell subset sorted from them (not recorded which). These receptors were collected from a man aged 18 to 30 who had mild COVID-19 (a few samples of this study predate the infection). Cell type and time point are not known. The CDR3 runs from the conserved cysteine through the conserved F or W. D genes are given only for firm matches. Size values are once, few and many counts, or a class for expanded clones, and some rows have none.

>TRBD1|TRBJ2-3|-|TRBV29-1
CSVEGQGADTQYF
TGCAGCGTTGAAGGACAGGGGGCAGATACGCAGTATTTT
>-|TRBJ2-3|medium-sized|TRBV12-3/TRBV12-4
CASSLSSTDTQYF
TGTGCCAGCAGTTTGTCCTCCACAGATACGCAGTATTTT
>TRBD1|TRBJ2-2|-|TRBV2
CASTGTGGGDTGELFF
TGTGCCAGCACGGGTACAGGGGGAGGAGACACCGGGGAGCTGTTTTTT
>-|TRBJ2-1|-|TRBV7-9
CASSLEGPGEQFF
TGTGCCAGCAGCTTAGAAGGCCCCGGGGAGCAGTTCTTC
>TRBD1|TRBJ1-5|few|TRBV24-1
CATSDRQGNQPQHF
TGTGCCACCAGTGATAGACAGGGGAATCAGCCCCAGCATTTT
>TRBD1|TRBJ1-2|many|TRBV7-9
CASSDRGYGYTF
TGTGCCAGCAGCGACAGGGGATATGGCTACACCTTC
>-|TRBJ2-3|-|TRBV2
CASRDDTDTQYF
TGTGCCAGCAGAGATGACACAGATACGCAGTATTTT
>-|TRBJ2-2|few|TRBV6-5
CASSWGLFF
TGTGCCAGCAGTTGGGGTCTGTTTTTT
>-|TRBJ1-6|many|TRBV4-1
CASSQARLGAGNSPLHF
TGCGCCAGCAGCCAAGCTAGATTAGGGGCGGGAAATTCACCCCTCCACTTT
>-|TRBJ2-2|-|TRBV12-3/TRBV12-4
CASSLEPGELFF
TGTGCCAGCAGTTTAGAGCCCGGGGAGCTGTTTTTT
>TRBD1|TRBJ1-1|few|TRBV5-1
CASSSGGVDTEAFF
TGCGCCAGCAGCTCAGGGGGCGTCGACACTGAAGCTTTCTTT